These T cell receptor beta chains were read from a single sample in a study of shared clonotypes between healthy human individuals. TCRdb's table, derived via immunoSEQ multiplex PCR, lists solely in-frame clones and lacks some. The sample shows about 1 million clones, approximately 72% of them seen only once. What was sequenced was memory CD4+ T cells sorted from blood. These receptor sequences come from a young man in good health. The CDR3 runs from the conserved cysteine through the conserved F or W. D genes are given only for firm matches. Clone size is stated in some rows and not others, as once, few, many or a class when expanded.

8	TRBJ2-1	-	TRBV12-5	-	CARGEQFF	TGTGCTAGGGGTGAGCAGTTCTTC
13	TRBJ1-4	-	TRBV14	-	CASSQDTFEKLFF	TGTGCCAGCAGCCAAGATACATTTGAAAAACTGTTTTTT
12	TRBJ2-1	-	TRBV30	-	CAWRDGTGEQFF	TGTGCCTGGAGGGACGGCACGGGGGAGCAGTTCTTC
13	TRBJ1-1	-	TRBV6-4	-	CASRGTKNTEAFF	TGTGCCAGCAGGGGAACGAAGAACACTGAAGCTTTCTTT
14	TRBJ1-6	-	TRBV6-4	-	CATLRGGWLSPLHF	TGTGCCACTCTAAGGGGGGGGTGGCTCTCACCCCTCCACTTT
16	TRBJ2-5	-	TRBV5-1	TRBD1	CASSLGGQGTQETQYF	TGCGCCAGCAGCTTGGGAGGACAGGGGACCCAGGAGACCCAGTACTTC
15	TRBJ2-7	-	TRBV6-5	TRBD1	CASSRDGQGAYEQYF	TGTGCCAGCAGCAGGGACGGACAGGGGGCGTACGAGCAGTACTTC
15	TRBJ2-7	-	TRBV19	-	CASSSSDRSSYEQYF	TGTGCCAGTAGCTCCTCAGACAGGAGCTCCTACGAGCAGTACTTC
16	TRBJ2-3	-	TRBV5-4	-	CASSAASRFVGDTQYF	TGTGCCAGCAGCGCCGCTAGCAGATTCGTTGGAGATACGCAGTATTTT
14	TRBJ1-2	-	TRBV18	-	CASSPGADPYGYTF	TGTGCCAGCTCACCAGGGGCAGACCCGTATGGCTACACCTTC
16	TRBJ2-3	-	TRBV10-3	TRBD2	CAISETSGGDTDTQYF	TGTGCCATCAGTGAGACTAGCGGGGGGGACACAGATACGCAGTATTTT
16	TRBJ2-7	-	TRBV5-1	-	CASSLGGPATTYEQYF	TGCGCCAGCAGCTTGGGAGGCCCCGCAACGACCTACGAGCAGTACTTC
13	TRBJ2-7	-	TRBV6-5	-	CASRPIDHYEQYF	TGTGCCAGCAGGCCTATTGACCACTACGAGCAGTACTTC
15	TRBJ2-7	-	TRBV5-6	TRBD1	CASSLGQGISYEQYF	TGTGCCAGCAGTCTGGGACAGGGGATCTCCTACGAGCAGTACTTC
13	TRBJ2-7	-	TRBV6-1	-	CAVLGGSSYEQYF	TGTGCCGTCCTTGGGGGGTCCTCCTACGAGCAGTACTTC
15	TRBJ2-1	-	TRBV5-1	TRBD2	CASSLGAGGRNEQFF	TGCGCCAGCAGCTTAGGCGCGGGGGGCCGGAATGAGCAGTTCTTC
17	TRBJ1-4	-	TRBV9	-	CASSVGPFGGWEEKLFF	TGTGCCAGCAGCGTAGGCCCCTTTGGAGGGTGGGAGGAAAAACTGTTTTTT
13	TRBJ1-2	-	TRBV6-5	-	CATGDRPYNGYTF	TGTGCCACCGGCGACAGACCCTACAATGGCTACACCTTC
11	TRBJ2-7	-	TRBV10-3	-	CAVRGGREQYF	TGTGCCGTCCGCGGGGGCCGCGAGCAGTACTTC
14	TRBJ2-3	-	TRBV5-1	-	CASRRGAETDTQYF	TGCGCCAGCAGGCGAGGCGCTGAGACCGATACGCAGTATTTT
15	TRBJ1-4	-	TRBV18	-	CASSASGTHGEKLFF	TGTGCCAGCTCAGCATCCGGGACGCACGGTGAAAAACTGTTTTTT
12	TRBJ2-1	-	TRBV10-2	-	CASDRSLNEQFF	TGCGCCAGCGACCGATCCCTGAATGAGCAGTTCTTC
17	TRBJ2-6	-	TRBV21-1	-	CASRRRLQQSRANVLTF	TGTGCCAGCAGGAGGCGGCTACAACAAAGTCGGGCCAACGTCCTGACTTTC
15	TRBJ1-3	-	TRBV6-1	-	CASIPRGFSGNTIYF	TGTGCCAGCATTCCCCGAGGGTTCTCTGGAAACACCATATATTTT
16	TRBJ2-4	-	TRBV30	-	CAWSSAGSSGKNIQYF	TGTGCCTGGAGCTCCGCAGGGAGTTCGGGCAAAAACATTCAGTACTTC
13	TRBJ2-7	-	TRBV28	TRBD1	CASTTGALYEQYF	TGTGCCAGCACAACAGGGGCCCTATACGAGCAGTACTTC
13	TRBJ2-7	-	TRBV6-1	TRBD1	CASSTQGVYEQYF	TGTGCCAGCAGTACGCAGGGGGTGTACGAGCAGTACTTC
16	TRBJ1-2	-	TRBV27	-	CASSLSQLEGSYGYTF	TGTGCCAGCAGTTTATCTCAGCTGGAAGGGAGCTATGGCTACACCTTC
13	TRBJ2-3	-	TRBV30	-	CAWSAGGQDTQYF	TGTGCCTGGAGTGCCGGGGGTCAGGATACGCAGTATTTT
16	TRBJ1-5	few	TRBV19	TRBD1	CASSAPRGTGFQPQHF	TGTGCCAGTAGTGCCCCGCGCGGGACAGGGTTTCAGCCCCAGCATTTT
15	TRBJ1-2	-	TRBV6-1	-	CASSPSGTALLGYTF	TGTGCCAGCAGTCCATCCGGGACGGCCCTATTGGGCTACACCTTC
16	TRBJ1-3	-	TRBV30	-	CAWSTQLGLSGNTIYF	TGTGCCTGGAGTACTCAGTTGGGCCTCTCTGGAAACACCATATATTTT
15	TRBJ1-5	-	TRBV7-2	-	CASSPGGISNQPQHF	TGTGCCAGCAGTCCGGGGGGGATAAGCAATCAGCCCCAGCATTTT
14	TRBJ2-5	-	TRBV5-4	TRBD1	CASRRDRGYETQYF	TGTGCCAGCAGAAGGGACAGGGGGTACGAGACCCAGTACTTC
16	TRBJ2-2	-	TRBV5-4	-	CASSLDGGLNTGELFF	TGTGCCAGCAGCTTGGATGGCGGACTGAACACCGGGGAGCTGTTTTTT
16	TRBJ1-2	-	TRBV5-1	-	CASSLTGTSSNYGYTF	TGCGCCAGCAGCTTGACCGGGACATCCTCTAACTATGGCTACACCTTC
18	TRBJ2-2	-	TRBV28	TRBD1	CASSALQGALVIGGELFF	TGTGCCAGCAGTGCACTTCAGGGGGCCCTCGTAATTGGTGGGGAGCTGTTTTTT
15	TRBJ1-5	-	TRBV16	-	CASSPPLGGAQPQHF	TGTGCCAGCAGCCCCCCACTGGGGGGAGCTCAGCCCCAGCATTTT
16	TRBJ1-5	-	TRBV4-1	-	CASSQVPSGRNQPQHF	TGCGCCAGCAGCCAAGTTCCATCAGGGCGGAACCAGCCCCAGCATTTT
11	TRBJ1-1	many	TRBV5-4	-	CASSFNTEAFF	TGTGCCAGCAGCTTTAACACTGAAGCTTTCTTT
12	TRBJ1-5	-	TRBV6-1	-	CASADSNQPQHF	TGTGCCAGCGCAGATAGCAATCAGCCCCAGCATTTT
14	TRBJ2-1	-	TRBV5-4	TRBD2	CASSREGVYNEQFF	TGTGCCAGCAGTCGGGAGGGGGTCTACAATGAGCAGTTCTTC
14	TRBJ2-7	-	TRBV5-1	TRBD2	CASTLAGGPYEQYF	TGCGCCAGCACCCTAGCGGGAGGCCCCTACGAGCAGTACTTC
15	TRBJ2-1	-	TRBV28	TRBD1	CASSLWQGAKNEQFF	TGTGCCAGCAGTTTATGGCAGGGGGCGAAGAATGAGCAGTTCTTC
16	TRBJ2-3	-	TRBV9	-	CASSVEGEGFSDTQYF	TGTGCCAGCAGCGTAGAAGGGGAAGGGTTCTCAGATACGCAGTATTTT
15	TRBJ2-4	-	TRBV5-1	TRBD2	CASSLSAGGRDIQYF	TGCGCCAGCAGCTTGTCCGCGGGAGGGCGGGACATTCAGTACTTC
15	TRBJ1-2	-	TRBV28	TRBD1	CASRPGQGMNYGYTF	TGTGCCAGCAGACCCGGACAGGGGATGAACTATGGCTACACCTTC
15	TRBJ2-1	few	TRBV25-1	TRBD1	CASSATGAIYNEQFF	TGTGCCAGCAGTGCTACAGGGGCGATCTACAATGAGCAGTTCTTC
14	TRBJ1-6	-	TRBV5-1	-	CASRDGLVDSPLHF	TGCGCCAGCAGGGACGGACTCGTTGACTCACCCCTCCACTTT
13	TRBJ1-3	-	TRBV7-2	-	CASREAAGNTIYF	TGTGCCAGCAGGGAGGCGGCTGGAAACACCATATATTTT
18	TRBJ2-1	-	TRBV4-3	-	CASSQQTPYGGVYNEQFF	TGCGCCAGCAGCCAACAAACCCCCTACGGAGGGGTGTACAATGAGCAGTTCTTC
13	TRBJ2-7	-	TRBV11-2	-	CASSLEDQYEQYF	TGTGCCAGCAGCTTAGAGGACCAGTACGAGCAGTACTTC
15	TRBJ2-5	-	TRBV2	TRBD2	CASSPQAGGWETQYF	TGTGCCAGCAGTCCACAAGCGGGAGGCTGGGAGACCCAGTACTTC